Presented here are 28 T cell receptor beta chains from one specimen sequenced in a study of Graves' ophthalmopathy and Graves' hyperthyroidism. TCR beta CDR3 amplification used RNA transcripts. RT-PCR with HTBI primers came first, then second-round multiplex PCR. TCRdb re-called the multiplex PCR reads with MiXCR, one entry per CDR3 protein. The repertoire has some 520,000 distinct CDR3 sequences, approximately 14% of them found once; the top ten carry over 7.5%. Sample: blood. The receptors stem from a woman younger than 45 with Graves' ophthalmopathy.

This clonotype appeared many times. The genes are TRBV28 and TRBJ2-5, with D tentatively TRBD2 (5 bases). The CDR3 contains 13 residues. The V gene lost 8 bases and the J gene lost 3 bases, with 13 bases spanning the gap. From germline, CDR1 is MDHEN and CDR2 SYDVKM. For the CDR3, the DNA is TGTGCCAGCTCAGAAGGGAGAAAAGAGACCCAGTACTTC. Protein product: CASSEGRKETQYF.

The rearrangement uses TRBV6-1 and TRBJ1-1; possible D gene TRBD1, 5 bases. CDR3 length: 15 residues. V dropped 2 bases and J dropped 5 bases, with 15 bases sitting between them. Germline loops: CDR1 MNHNS, CDR2 SASEGT. As DNA, the CDR3 is TGTGCCAGCAGTGAATTTGGGGGGATTAGGACTGAAGCTTTCTTT. Protein product: CASSEFGGIRTEAFF.

This chain connects TRBV6-2 or TRBV6-3 to TRBJ2-7; D gene ambiguous. This CDR3 has 13 residues. The ends were cut back, 0 bases at V and 2 bases at J, with 5 bases in the middle. Germline lookup yields CDR1 MNHEY and CDR2 SVGEGT. The chain's CDR3 is CASSYSWTYEQYF. In nucleotides, the CDR3 is TGTGCCAGCAGTTACTCGTGGACCTACGAGCAGTACTTC.

This clonotype has a handful of counts. V is TRBV3-1 and J is TRBJ1-1; D might be TRBD1 (5 bases). V shed 2 bases and J shed 4 bases, with 14 bases lying between them. The CDR3 consists of 15 residues. Germline assignment: CDR1 LGHDT and CDR2 YNNKEL (reference sequence). As DNA, the CDR3 is TGTGCCAGCAGCCAACCGCTCAGGGTTGGCACTGAAGCTTTCTTT. Translated: CASSQPLRVGTEAFF.

This clonotype occurred many times. V gene TRBV20-1 combines with J gene TRBJ2-7; D gene ambiguous. Trimming pared 5 bases from V and 6 bases from J, leaving 8 bases between. Germline CDR1 reads DFQATT; CDR2 reads SNEGSKA (reference sequence). The CDR3 is 10 amino acids. The CDR3 sequence: CSAEVGEQYF. The CDR3 DNA reads TGCAGTGCTGAAGTTGGCGAGCAGTACTTC.

The rearrangement links TRBV28 to TRBJ2-4; TRBD1 matches at 11 bases. The V gene end was trimmed by 4 bases and the J gene end by 8 bases; junction bases not matched to a gene: 4. CDR3 length: 14 amino acids. Germline-derived CDR1 and CDR2 are MDHEN and SYDVKM. This CDR3 is CASSYVGQGDIQYF. CDR3 sequence (DNA): TGTGCCAGCAGTTATGTGGGACAGGGGGACATTCAGTACTTC.

The gene calls are TRBV6-1 and TRBJ2-5; 10 nucleotides agree with TRBD1. This CDR3 is 14 amino acids long. The ends lost 7 bases at V and 4 bases at J; junction bases unmatched: 6. The germline CDR1 and CDR2 sequences are MNHNS and SASEGT. CDR3 nucleotide sequence: TGTGCCAGCATCGCCGGGACAGGGGTAGAGACCCAGTACTTC. Amino acids: CASIAGTGVETQYF.

This clonotype came up many times. The chain is built from TRBV11-2 and TRBJ1-1; D possibly corresponds to TRBD1 (5 bases). There are 14 residues in the CDR3. The ends were cut back, 3 bases at V and 4 bases at J, with 12 bases in the middle. From germline, CDR1 is SGHAT and CDR2 FQNNGV. Here the CDR3 reads CASSFGGMGTEAFF. The DNA of the CDR3 is TGTGCCAGCAGCTTCGGGGGGATGGGCACTGAAGCTTTCTTT.

This clonotype was counted many times. This chain uses TRBV6-1 with TRBJ1-1; no reliable D call. Germline values: CDR1 MNHNS, CDR2 SASEGT. V was clipped by 6 bases and J by 4 bases, with 9 bases between them. This CDR3 comprises 12 residues. This CDR3 reads CASRDGGTEAFF. Here the CDR3 DNA reads TGTGCCAGCAGGGACGGAGGCACTGAAGCTTTCTTT.

J is TRBJ1-1 and V is TRBV6-1, with 7 positions matching TRBD1. V trimming: 6 bases; J trimming: 2 bases; junction bases outside the gene matches: 6. The CDR3 extends over 14 amino acids. Germline V gene data show CDR1 as MNHNS and CDR2 as SASEGT. The CDR3 region has the DNA TGTGCCAGCAGGGTGGGACAGCTAAACACTGAAGCTTTCTTT. This translates into CASRVGQLNTEAFF.

This clonotype was observed many times. The genes are TRBV12-3 or TRBV12-4 and TRBJ2-5, with a weak D call TRBD2 (6 bases). Trimming removed 6 bases at V and 5 bases at J, with 13 bases between. The CDR3 extends over 13 amino acids. The chain's CDR3 is CASRPSGVETQYF. DNA of the CDR3: TGTGCCAGCAGACCTTCGGGGGTGGAGACCCAGTACTTC.

This clonotype was detected many times. This chain uses TRBV2 with TRBJ1-1; TRBD1 might be the D (5 bases). Germline CDR1 reads SNHLY; CDR2 reads FYNNEI. The CDR3 has 12 residues. Trimming stripped 8 bases from V and 4 bases from J, with 11 bases between. As DNA, the CDR3 is TGTGCCAGCCAGGGCCTCCTCACTGAAGCTTTCTTT. It codes for CASQGLLTEAFF.

This clonotype has just one count. The chain couples TRBV10-3 to TRBJ2-5, with D possibly TRBD1 on 6 matching bases. CDR1 is ENHRY and CDR2 is SYGVKD in the germline V gene. The CDR3 extends over 13 amino acids. V lost 6 bases and J lost 5, with 13 bases in between. CDR3 nucleotides: TGTGCCATCAGCGCAGGGGATGGCGAGACCCAGTACTTC. Residues: CAISAGDGETQYF.

This clonotype was observed a handful of times. The rearrangement uses TRBV28 and TRBJ2-5; 8 positions match TRBD1. V lost 7 bases and J lost 3; bases outside the gene matches: 10. This CDR3 has 15 residues. The germline CDR1 and CDR2 sequences are MDHEN and SYDVKM. The DNA of the CDR3 is TGTGCCAGCACCCCCCCCAGGGGGCGTGAAGAGACCCAGTACTTC. Its translation is CASTPPRGREETQYF.

There are many counts of this clonotype. The rearrangement joins TRBV14 to TRBJ2-2; the D gene is possibly TRBD1 (5 bases). CDR1 is SGHDN, CDR2 FVKESK, per germline. The CDR3 spans 14 residues. V gave up 6 bases and J gave up 5 bases, with 13 bases separating them. The CDR3 region has the DNA TGTGCCAGCAGGAGACTTAAGGGGACCGGGGAGCTGTTTTTT. Its protein is CASRRLKGTGELFF.

This clonotype was detected ten times or more. The chain couples TRBV11-3 to TRBJ2-7, with 8 bases identical to TRBD1. The CDR3 sequence is 15 residues long. In germline, CDR1 is SGHNT, CDR2 YENEEA. V lost 1 base to trimming and J lost 0 bases; unmatched junction nucleotides: 2. The CDR3 DNA sequence: TGTGCCAGCAGCTTAGGGACAGGGATCTCCTACGAGCAGTACTTC. Translated: CASSLGTGISYEQYF.

This clonotype showed up many times. This chain links TRBV6-1 with TRBJ2-7, with D possibly TRBD2 on 6 matching bases. Germline V gene sequence: CDR1 MNHNS, CDR2 SASEGT. V was trimmed by 0 bases and J by 7 bases, leaving 13 bases between them. This CDR3 is 14 amino acids long. The CDR3 loop is CASSEAEGRREQYF. The DNA of the CDR3 is TGTGCCAGCAGTGAAGCGGAGGGGCGCCGTGAGCAGTACTTC.

This clonotype was counted ten times or more. The chain uses TRBV27 and TRBJ1-1; D uncertain. The germline V gene has CDR1 MNHEY and CDR2 SMNVEV (reference sequence). This CDR3 contains 13 residues. The V gene lost 5 bases and the J gene lost 4 bases, with 11 bases spanning the gap. CDR3 residues: CASSEQWSTEAFF. The CDR3 bases are TGTGCCAGCAGTGAGCAGTGGAGCACTGAAGCTTTCTTT.

This clonotype has ten or more counts. The V gene is TRBV27, the J gene TRBJ1-5, with 9 bases fitting TRBD1. The trim removed 6 bases at V and 7 bases at J, leaving 7 bases unmatched. Germline V gene sequence: CDR1 MNHEY, CDR2 SMNVEV (reference sequence). This CDR3 has 14 residues. CDR3 in amino acids: CASSNRGLGQPQHF. CDR3 DNA sequence: TGTGCCAGCAGCAACAGGGGGCTAGGACAGCCCCAGCATTTT.

There are many counts of this clonotype. This chain links TRBV10-3 with TRBJ2-5, with D perhaps matching TRBD2 (5 bases). V dropped 0 bases and J dropped 1 base, with 6 bases sitting between them. CDR1 is ENHRY, CDR2 SYGVKD, per germline. The CDR3 sequence is 14 residues long. The CDR3 nucleotides are TGTGCCATCAGTGAGTCGAGGGCCCAAGAGACCCAGTACTTC. This sequence encodes CAISESRAQETQYF.

This clonotype has only a few counts. The rearrangement joins TRBV4-1 to TRBJ2-7; no firm D call. Trimming took 0 bases from V and 3 from J, leaving 9 bases between them. Germline loops: CDR1 MGHRA, CDR2 YSYEKL. The CDR3 extends over 14 amino acids. CDR3 nucleotide sequence: TGCGCCAGCAGCCAAGATCACTCACTCTACGAGCAGTACTTC. Its protein is CASSQDHSLYEQYF.

Concerning this clonotype: The CDR3 ends on some other residue instead of the conserved phenylalanine or tryptophan, so this is likely a read error. The limits of the CDR3 on the DNA are not certain, so only TCRdb's listed CDR3 is given. This sequence joins TRBV19 and TRBJ1-1; TRBD1 is taken as the D call from the table, unchecked against the DNA. Germline V lookup: CDR1 LNHDA, CDR2 SQIVND (reference sequence). From its first to its last residue, the CDR3 has 15 amino acids. The CDR3 loop is CASSALTGGYTEACV.

This clonotype came up many times. The chain has TRBV29-1 and TRBJ2-4; the D gene is possibly TRBD1 (5 bases). CDR3 length equals 16 residues. The V gene lost 1 base and the J gene lost 3 bases, with 16 bases spanning the gap. The germline V gene encodes CDR1 SQVTM and CDR2 ANQGSEA. As DNA, the CDR3 is TGCAGCGTTGAAGTTGCAGGGATGTGGGACAAAAACATTCAGTACTTC. It translates to CSVEVAGMWDKNIQYF.

In this sample, this clonotype turned up a few times. The chain couples TRBV18 to TRBJ1-2; 9 nucleotides match TRBD1. The germline V gene encodes CDR1 KGHSH and CDR2 LQKENI. The CDR3 covers 13 residues. V was pared by 3 bases and J by 7 bases, with 3 bases of the junction left unmatched. In DNA form, the CDR3 reads TGTGCCAGCTCACCGCGGGACAGGGCTGGCTACACCTTC. This codes for CASSPRDRAGYTF.

Ten or more counts support this clonotype. This sequence joins TRBV2 and TRBJ2-7, with TRBD2 matching 8 bases. The germline V gene encodes CDR1 SNHLY and CDR2 FYNNEI. This CDR3 has 16 residues. With 4 bases clipped from V and 2 bases from J, the junction kept 10 bases outside the gene matches. The CDR3 DNA follows: TGTGCCAGCAGTGTCCGGAGGAGCGGGGGAACCTACGAGCAGTACTTC. Translating it yields CASSVRRSGGTYEQYF.

At least ten counts were recorded for this clonotype. The CDR3 DNA reads TGTGCCAGCAGTTCCGGGAACGAGCAGTACTTC. The encoded protein is CASSSGNEQYF. This chain links TRBV6-2 or TRBV6-3 with TRBJ2-7, with D possibly TRBD2 on 5 matching bases. The CDR3 totals 11 residues. V lost 4 bases, J lost 5 bases, and 6 bases lay in between. Germline values: CDR1 MNHEY, CDR2 SVGEGT.

In this sample, this clonotype turned up a few times. A much larger clone is a single base away; this may be a read error. This chain joins TRBV6-1 and TRBJ2-7, with 7 bases lining up with TRBD1. Per the germline V gene, CDR1 is MNHNS and CDR2 is SASEGT. The length of the CDR3 is 17 residues. The CDR3 reads CASSAQLLRDSSYEQDF. The CDR3 DNA follows: TGTGCCAGCAGTGCACAGCTACTCCGGGACAGCTCCTACGAGCAGGACTTC.

Ten or more counts support this clonotype. The chain joins TRBV12-3 or TRBV12-4 to TRBJ1-5; D is ambiguous. The CDR3 covers 12 residues. Trimming removed 2 bases from V and 7 bases from J, with 6 bases in between. CDR3 sequence (DNA): TGTGCCAGCAGTTTATCCCCCCAGCCCCAGCATTTT. It is translated as CASSLSPQPQHF.